This T cell receptor (beta chain) was observed in a study of shared clonotypes between healthy human individuals (dated by TCRdb to about 2020). A note on the overall study: The cohort included three men and two women between 18 and 49 years of age. Per donor, three plates each were used for CD4 naive and CD4 memory, two for CD8 naive, and one for CD8 memory. Blood TCR repertoires of about 5 healthy adults were deeply sequenced to estimate repertoire size and the extent of clonotype sharing between individuals. Leukapheresis yielded between about 0.9 and 8.9 billion PBMCs per donor. To increase sequencing depth and limit assay-specific biases, different laboratories used diverse techniques to prepare libraries and sequence TCR repertoires.

Results the study describes overall, beyond this receptor: Pairwise subsampling indicated that sequencing depth was expected to affect the degree of clonotype sharing among donors. Sampling was limited to blood, and TCR repertoires in tissue likely differ from TCR repertoires in blood. Because the study included only a small number of donors, the genetic and exposure-history diversity represented was limited. Higher generation probabilities were observed for clonotypes shared by all four sorted-subset donors than for non-shared clonotypes. Rarefaction of sorted-subset datasets indicated incomplete sequencing despite the large sequencing depth. Across a handful of donors, about 5.2% of naive CD4, approximately 3.6% of naive CD8, roughly 2.3% of memory CD4, and roughly 0.41% of memory CD8 clonotypes were shared. Naive subsets generally had larger estimated clonotype richness than memory subsets did.

Donors were healthy HIV-negative adults with no recently reported acute infections or vaccinations. Only Caucasian adults living in Nashville, Tennessee, USA were represented among the donors. Magnetic negative selection was used to enrich CD4+ T cells, after which naive cells were positively selected on CD45RA and the negative fraction became the memory subset. Blood was obtained by leukapheresis, after which PBMCs were separated by Ficoll-Histopaque density gradient centrifugation and cryopreserved in liquid nitrogen vapor phase. Analytical flow cytometry was used to check the purity and quantity of every magnetically sorted T cell population. Each sorted fraction had its genomic DNA isolated and then quantified by UV absorbance on a Nanodrop 2000c. On this clone: Its antigen remains undetermined. No per-base quality is available; no much larger clone lies one base away.

TCR CDR3 regions were amplified from genomic DNA by multiplex PCR using the deep immunoSEQ assay. For each cell subset, the extracted genomic DNA was distributed evenly across all wells of several immunoSEQ 96-well plates, and each plate served as one replicate. For sorted subsets, roughly 190 ng of genomic DNA, equivalent to some 30,000 T cell genomes, went into each replicate PCR. Purified libraries were measured with a Qubit 3.0 fluorometer, size-checked on a Bioanalyzer 2100, and measured again with the KAPA Library Quantification kit. Each immunoSEQ 96-well plate was sequenced on its own single-read 150-cycle Illumina NextSeq 550 flow cell. On the study's bioinformatics: Because only junctional sequences without quality scores were contained in the immunoSEQ output, filtering matching that applied to full-length reads could not be performed. To assign V/J genes and CDR3, sequences were annotated against IMGT germline references using PyIR, a Python wrapper for IgBLAST v1.9. Reads with weak V/J assignments (E-value above 1e-6), missing CDR3, stop codons, out-of-frame junctions, or ambiguous translated residues were removed. A V3J clonotype was defined by an identical inferred V gene, J gene, and CDR3 amino acid sequence. The percentage overlap between two repertoires was calculated by dividing the number of shared unique clonotypes by the size of the smaller repertoire. RTK rarefaction, the Chao1 estimator, and Recon v2.1 estimates of unobserved clonotypes were used to assess repertoire richness. Generation probabilities were computed with OLGA for all TCRbeta clonotypes obtained by the gDNA method from a few donors. In its TCRdb copy, this immuneACCESS table keeps in-frame sequences only and misses some clones. Where compared with another copy, unresolved V genes explain less than half of these, and the others have no known cause. D and trimming come from the DNA, and the V and J calls and clone size come from that table. The sample profile shows 2 million to 2.5 million clones; about 90% of them were found once. Jointly, the top ten make up 0.37% of the sample.

Source material: naive CD4+ T cells from PBMCs. The label giving this sample's cell subset or site can be read as: CD45RA+ positively selected. The clonotype comes from a man younger than 30 in good health. Some clones in this sample may be carry-over from other donors' samples.

CDR3 reads: CASSLEGTGDEKLFF. The base sequence is TGCGCCAGCAGCTTGGAAGGGACAGGGGATGAAAAACTGTTTTTT. The chain was built from TRBV5-1 and TRBJ1-4, with 10 central nucleotides matching TRBD1. Counted from cysteine to phenylalanine, this CDR3 has 15 amino acids. The only DNA kept is the CDR3, 45 bases in frame from the first base. Trimming accounts for 0 bases at V and 6 bases at J, while the number of junction bases matched to no gene is 2. The germline V gene specifies SGHRS as CDR1 and YFSETQ as CDR2.